This T cell receptor beta chain emerged from a study of cytomegalovirus exposure and HLA in healthy donors (dated by TCRdb to about 2017). Broadly, across the study: In an earlier analysis of 550 to 750 of the donors, under 300 Gb of sequence data and approximately 120 million unique TCR beta sequences from 180 million or so T cells were reported. Approximately 300 gigabases of sequencing data and approximately 85 million unique TCR sequences were included in an early release covering several hundred HLA-typed donors. The genetic ancestry cluster associated with self-reported Caucasian donors included roughly 84% of the 398 genotyped donors. The study aimed to test whether signatures of past pathogen exposure could be identified by cataloging public T cell receptors. The T cell repertoires of 550 to 850 subjects were profiled by immunosequencing and related to cytomegalovirus serostatus. Besides the first cohort of under 700 subjects, a separate validation cohort made up of over a hundred different subjects was used. To predict cytomegalovirus infection status, the study brought together high-throughput TCR immunosequencing, statistical association of individual TCRs with disease status, and machine learning. A later analysis re-analyzed previously published TCR beta repertoires from roughly 690 donors and added high-resolution HLA genotyping to study TCR occurrence patterns. Rather than drawing on any new phenotypic data, the later analysis identified candidate immune exposures from TCR beta sequences and the way those sequences occurred across donors. In an earlier analysis of 587 of the donors, high-throughput TCR beta sequencing was used to judge whether each TCR beta V gene segment behaved as functional or pseudogenic. Alongside the repertoire data, information on donor age, sex, ethnicity and CMV serostatus was compiled. A later genetic analysis took genome-wide SNP genotypes for about 65% of the roughly 670 donors and used that subset as a discovery cohort. Every discovery cohort repertoire had been produced on one sequencing platform. HLA typing included class I and class II loci at four-digit resolution. The number of donors typed differed by locus, with about 629-630 for A, B, C, DRB1 and DQB1, roughly 520 for DQA1, 600 to 610 for DPA1, and some 470 for DPB1. Several DR-DQ haplotypes were treated as single units for association and clustering because of strong linkage in the cohort. Among 398 genotyped donors of the cohort, an average of about 240,000 unique TCR beta nucleotide sequences were sequenced per donor, approximately 20% of them non-productive. Broad study findings and their caveats: Cytomegalovirus status was reported to be diagnosed by the classifier with high specificity and sensitivity in both the original and validation cohorts. Correlated functional status among segregating V segments might be attributable to linkage disequilibrium, but an unknown experimental factor could not be ruled out. Compared with equally common non-associated chains, HLA-associated TCR beta chains in a later analysis were more clonally expanded and had lower generation probabilities. While some public TCRs were present in many individuals, most TCR sequences turned up only very rarely across donors. HLA typing was unavailable for some donors at each locus, so association tests used only the typed subset. In a later genetic analysis, a missense DCLRE1C variant was associated with V-gene and J-gene trimming of TCR beta chains, and the association was replicated in an independent cohort. The study gave a list of 150 to 200 TCR beta chains associated with cytomegalovirus. A cluster of highly shared sequence variants was judged likely to represent a technical artifact of the sequencing pipeline. The presence/absence analyses assumed that sequencing depth was roughly uniform across donors, and that assumption may not be true. In a later analysis, several top co-occurrence clusters were reported to appear linked to parvovirus B19, influenza, CMV and Epstein-Barr virus. A further reported finding was that TCR beta sequences accurately predicted the HLA-A and HLA-B alleles for most subjects in the first cohort. An earlier analysis of approximately 570 of the donors showed that most TCR beta V segments appeared in productive rearrangements either about 87% or about 30% of the time, which broadly matched IMGT annotations. Because the 87-base-pair reads could not distinguish some IMGT-functional V segments, including TRBV6-2 and TRBV6-3, those segments were excluded. In vitro tests confirmed that a few of the cytomegalovirus-associated TCR beta chains recognize cytomegalovirus antigens. It was suggested by the authors that the approach could potentially be generalized to other disease states and immunological phenotypes. According to a later analysis, TCR association rates differed among HLA loci, with DRB1 alleles showing the most associated TCRs and HLA-C alleles showing the fewest. At a false discovery rate of 0.05, a later analysis linked some 17,000 TCR beta sequences to specific HLA alleles. Strong co-occurrence of HLA alleles, especially DR and DQ, made assigning TCR associations to individual alleles difficult. Because counts were too low, 15 to 20 rarely observed V segments, including chromosome 9 orphons, were left out of the earlier analysis of a few hundred of the donors. A later analysis found that most CMV-associated TCR beta chains appeared HLA-restricted, with HLA associations seemingly driven largely by CMV exposure. CMV serostatus was the only immune exposure information available for the cohort. Only TCR beta chains were sequenced in this cohort, and the absence of alpha or paired-chain data limited detectable features. According to a later genetic analysis, donors in an Asian-associated ancestry cluster had fewer N-insertions in productive TCRs than the roughly 700-donor mean.

The method was the immunoSEQ multiplex PCR assay. The multiplex PCR relied on a mix of 60 forward primers for TCR Vbeta segments and 13 reverse primers for TCR Jbeta segments. The CDR3 region of rearranged TCR beta genes was amplified from genomic DNA with a multiplex PCR assay. Amplified TCR beta libraries were sequenced as 87-base-pair reads on the Illumina HiSeq System. As for the original processing: A later analysis counted tens of millions of unique TCR beta chains across the 690 or so repertoires, and around 9.9 million of these chains were shared by at least two donors. Raw reads were error-corrected and collapsed into unique sequences with a nearest-neighbor algorithm that merged closely related sequences to remove PCR and sequencing errors. V, D and J gene segments were assigned by aligning CDR3 sequences to IMGT reference sequences. For a sequence to be retained, a match of at least six nucleotides to both a V gene segment and a J gene segment was required. A rearrangement counted as productive if the CDR3 had no stop codons and remained in frame with V and J, and every other rearrangement counted as non-productive. Following IMGT convention, CDR3 was defined as the stretch from the second conserved V-encoded cysteine to the conserved J-encoded phenylalanine. The earlier analysis of more than 450 of the donors excluded sequences that lacked an unambiguous match to a single V gene segment. In an earlier analysis of roughly 600 of the donors, a V segment was called functional when productive rearrangements were above 56.7%, and segregating when the standard deviation between donors exceeded 5%. A statistical classification framework was developed to diagnose cytomegalovirus status using the catalog of TCR beta chain sequences. V and J gene assignment, in a later analysis, came from comparing TCR nucleotide sequences with IMGT/GENE-DB human TR gene sequences. Using the TCRdist pipeline, a later analysis assigned CDR3 sequences along with most-parsimonious VDJ recombination scenarios. A later analysis defined each TCR beta chain by its CDR3 amino acid sequence plus V-gene family, and excluded reads lacking a unique V-gene family. To address suspected cross-contamination and a sequencing artifact, a later analysis removed 550 to 750 highly shared, low-generation-probability nucleotide sequences. In a later analysis, a clonal expansion index was calculated for each public chain from normalized within-repertoire ranks of inferred template counts. In a later analysis, generation probabilities were computed using a VDJ recombination model fitted to out-of-frame rearrangements, and the results were checked against IGoR. In a later analysis, TCR-TCR, TCR-HLA and TCR-CMV co-occurrence was scored with hypergeometric tests, and a repertoire-size bias correction was applied to TCR pairs. To estimate false discovery rates, a later analysis permuted the HLA or CMV assignments 20 times. In a later analysis, co-occurring TCRs were grouped with DBSCAN, and TCRdist sequence similarity was added when clustering was performed within HLA-allele-positive subsets. Co-occurrence clustering excluded repertoires with fewer than 30,000 or more than 120,000 public chains, plus five with anomalous nucleotide sharing. Held by TCRdb, this immuneACCESS table contains in-frame sequences only and omits some clones. Under half of the omission traces to an unresolved V gene where checked; the cause of the rest is unknown. V and J calls and clone size follow that table, whereas D and trimming were derived from the DNA. This sample gives about 120,000 clones in total; 70% to 75% of them show up just once. Clones ranked in the top ten supply 4.1% of the sample.

The germline ends are 7 bases apart after V is trimmed by 1 base and J by 0 bases. The CDR3 contains 14 residues, cysteine and phenylalanine counted. Just the 42-base CDR3 DNA is kept, in frame starting at base 1. From a lookup of the germline V gene, CDR1 and CDR2 are SQVTM and ANQGSEA. The cohort comprised some 730 healthy bone marrow donors. All cohort members were sampled while nominally healthy, although unrecorded immune exposures were likely present. The donor tested CMV seronegative and was one of the 352 seronegative cohort members. Every donor gave a peripheral blood sample, and the peripheral blood mononuclear cells from that sample were used for TCR beta sequencing. The Qiagen DNeasy Blood Extraction Kit was used to extract genomic DNA from the blood cell samples. Points on this clone: The antigen it binds to is not known. No base quality information exists; no much larger clone differs at one position.

The TCR was taken from a woman aged 40 to 50 in good health and CMV-seronegative. Sample: PBMCs. The chain joins TRBV29-1 to TRBJ2-1, with the D segment identity uncertain. CDR3 loop: CSVEVGSSYNEQFF. The DNA sequence reads TGCAGCGTTGAAGTCGGTAGCTCCTACAATGAGCAGTTCTTC.